The present T cell receptor beta chain was sequenced within a study of blood T cell repertoires in COVID-19. Study in general: COVID-19 samples from acute and convalescent phases originated in the United States, Italy and Spain. Nucleic acid was either cDNA or gDNA, and it came from T cells, B-cell-depleted T cells, or PBMCs.

This CDR3 region has 16 residues. Germline CDR1 reads LNHNV; CDR2 reads YYDKDF (reference sequence). Trimming cost V 2 bases and J 6 bases; bases outside gene matches: 9. Seattle enrolled patients during active infection and tracked them longitudinally. Original analysis: From reference gene primer amplification, estimates of nucleated cell counts were derived. Data came from immunoSEQ multiplex PCR; TCRdb stores just in-frame clones and leaves some out. Clone size and the V and J calls come from that table; the DNA yielded D and trimming. The sample has 120,000 to 150,000 clones, approximately 85% seen once.

The chain combines TRBV15 with TRBJ2-2; 7 bases map to TRBD2. The source is a woman in her sixties with COVID-19, enrolled during active disease. The sequenced sample was peripheral blood. CDR3 bases: TGTGCCACCAGCAGACTCCTCCCGGGGAGGGCCGGGGAGCTGTTTTTT. It yields the protein CATSRLLPGRAGELFF.